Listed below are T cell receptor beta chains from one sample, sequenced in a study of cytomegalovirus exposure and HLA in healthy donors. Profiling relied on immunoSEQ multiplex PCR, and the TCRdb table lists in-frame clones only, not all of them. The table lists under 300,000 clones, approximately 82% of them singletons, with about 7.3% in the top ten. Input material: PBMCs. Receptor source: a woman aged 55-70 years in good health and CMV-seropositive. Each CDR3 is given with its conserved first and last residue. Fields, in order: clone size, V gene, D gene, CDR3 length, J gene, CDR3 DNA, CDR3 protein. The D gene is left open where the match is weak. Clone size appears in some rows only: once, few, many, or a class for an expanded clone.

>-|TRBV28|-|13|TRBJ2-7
TGTGCCAGCAGCTCCCGGGGTGGCAACGAGCAGTACTTC
CASSSRGGNEQYF
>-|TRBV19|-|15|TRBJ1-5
TGTGCCAGTAGTATGGGGAGAACCGATCCCCGGCCCCAGCATTTT
CASSMGRTDPRPQHF
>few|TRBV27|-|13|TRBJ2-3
TGTGCCACAACCCGGGAGATGACAGATACGCAGTATTTT
CATTREMTDTQYF
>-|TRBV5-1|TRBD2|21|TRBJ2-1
TGCGCCAGCAGCTTGAGGGGGACTAGCGGGAGTGGAACCTACTCCTACAATGAGCAGTTCTTC
CASSLRGTSGSGTYSYNEQFF
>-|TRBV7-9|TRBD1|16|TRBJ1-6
TGTGCCAGCAGCTTAGCTTTAGGGGGCTACGGTTCACCCCTCCACTTT
CASSLALGGYGSPLHF
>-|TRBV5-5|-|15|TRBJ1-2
TGTGCCAGCAGCTTGGCCGCCCAGGGTAACTATGGCTACACCTTC
CASSLAAQGNYGYTF
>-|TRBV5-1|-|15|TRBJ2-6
TGCGCCAGCAGCATTCAGGGGTTTGGGGCCAACGTCCTGACTTTC
CASSIQGFGANVLTF
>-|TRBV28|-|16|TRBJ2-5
TGTGCCAGCAGTTCGCCTAGCAGGAGGGCCTCGGAGACCCAGTACTTC
CASSSPSRRASETQYF
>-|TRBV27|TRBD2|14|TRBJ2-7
TGTGCCAGCAGTTGGGACTCGGGGGGTGGCGAGCAGTACTTC
CASSWDSGGGEQYF
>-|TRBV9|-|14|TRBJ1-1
TGTGCCAGCAGCGTAGCTAGCGGTTACACTGAAGCTTTCTTT
CASSVASGYTEAFF
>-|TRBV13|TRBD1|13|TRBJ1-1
TGTGCCAGCAGCCCGGGACAGGGGATTGAAGCTTTCTTT
CASSPGQGIEAFF
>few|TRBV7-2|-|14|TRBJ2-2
TGTGCCAGCAGCGAACAGTGGAGGGGCGGGGAGCTGTTTTTT
CASSEQWRGGELFF
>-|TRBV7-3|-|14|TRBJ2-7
TGTGCCAGCAGCTTAACTGCGACATCATACGAGCAGTACTTC
CASSLTATSYEQYF
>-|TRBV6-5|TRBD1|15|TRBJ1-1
TGTGCCAGCAGCCTCCTGACAGGGGGTAAGCCTGAAGCTTTCTTT
CASSLLTGGKPEAFF
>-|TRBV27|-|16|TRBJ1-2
TGTGCCAGCAGTTTAAGTCCAGCACTAGCTAACTATGGCTACACCTTC
CASSLSPALANYGYTF
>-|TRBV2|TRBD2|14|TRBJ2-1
TGTGCCAGCAGTGTGACTAGCGGGAGCAATGAGCAGTTCTTC
CASSVTSGSNEQFF
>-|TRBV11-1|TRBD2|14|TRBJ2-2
TGTGCCAGCGCAGCTAGCGGGACCACCGGGGAGCTGTTTTTT
CASAASGTTGELFF
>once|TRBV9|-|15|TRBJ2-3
TGTGCCAGCAGCGTAGCGGCGGCGGGAAGGGATACGCAGTATTTT
CASSVAAAGRDTQYF
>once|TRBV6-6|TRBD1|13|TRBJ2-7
TGTGCCAGCACCTCGACAGGGTTATACGAGCAGTACTTC
CASTSTGLYEQYF
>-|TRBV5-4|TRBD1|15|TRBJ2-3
TGTGCCAGCAGCTTAATGGGACAGGGGGCTCATACGCAGTGTTTT
CASSLMGQGAHTQCF
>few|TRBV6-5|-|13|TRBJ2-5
TGTGCCAGCAGTTACACCAGGGACGGGGGCCAGTACTTC
CASSYTRDGGQYF
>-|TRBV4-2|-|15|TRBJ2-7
TGTGCCAGCAGCCCGGGGGCTAGCGGCTTCTACGAGCAGTACTTC
CASSPGASGFYEQYF
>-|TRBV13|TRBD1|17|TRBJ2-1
TGTGCCAGCAGCTTAGAGGCATGGACAGGGGAGGGCAATGAGCAGTTCTTC
CASSLEAWTGEGNEQFF
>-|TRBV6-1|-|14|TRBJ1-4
TGTGCCAGCAGTGTCGGACAGAACCTGGAAAAACTGTTTTTT
CASSVGQNLEKLFF
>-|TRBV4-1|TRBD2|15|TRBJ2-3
TGCGCCAGCAGCCGAGGACTAGCGGGAAATGGTACGCAGTATTTT
CASSRGLAGNGTQYF
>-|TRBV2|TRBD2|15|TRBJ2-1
TGTGCCAGCAAAGACAGGACTAGCGGCTACAATGAGCAGTTCTTC
CASKDRTSGYNEQFF
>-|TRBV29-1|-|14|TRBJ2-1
TGCAGCTCTAGAGGAGGGGTTTCCTACAATGAGCAGTTCTTC
CSSRGGVSYNEQFF
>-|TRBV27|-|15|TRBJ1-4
TGTGCCAGCAGTTTAGGAGCGGCAACTAATGAAAAACTGTTTTTT
CASSLGAATNEKLFF